The sequence of this T cell receptor (beta chain) was determined in a study of vaccination effects on CD4 cells after COVID-19. The ViraFEST assay expanded antigen-specific CD4+ T cells with viral peptide pools before sequencing. Upon completion of about ten days in culture, CD4+ T cells were isolated. Participants got two doses of BNT162b2 or mRNA-1273 vaccine. About this clone itself: Its antigen is unknown.

The CDR3 is 10 amino acids. CDR1 and CDR2 from the germline V gene are ENHRY and SYGVKD. Trimming pared 11 bases from V and 6 bases from J, leaving 8 bases between. Repertoires were generated with immunoSEQ multiplex PCR, while TCRdb's copy carries only in-frame clones and drops some. Altogether 40,000 to 50,000 clones are present, about 74% being singletons, with the ten largest covering roughly 16%. This specimen was CD4+ T cells from PBMCs cultured with HCoV-OC43 spike peptides, taken after COVID-19 vaccination. The sample's subset: HCoV-OC43 spike overlapping peptide pool stimulation. This sequence joins TRBV10-3 and TRBJ2-1; D is ambiguous. This TCR was recovered from a human donor who received a COVID-19 vaccine. DNA for the CDR3: TGTGCCCTCCGGACCAATGAGCAGTTCTTC. Its protein product is CALRTNEQFF.